This section outlines one TCR beta chain sequence together with its context. This sample stems from a study of blood T cell repertoires in COVID-19. Turning to the study itself: Samples taken during acute and convalescent COVID-19 were collected in the United States, Italy and Spain. From T cells, B-cell-depleted T cells, or PBMCs came the material, which was cDNA or gDNA.

The CDR3 is 16 amino acids. Germline CDR1 is MGHRA and CDR2 is YSYEKL. V shed 5 bases, J shed 0 bases, and the junction held 9 bases outside the gene matches. As processed by the authors: From reference gene primer amplification, estimates of nucleated cell counts were derived. Here immunoSEQ multiplex PCR was the method, and the copy in TCRdb shows in-frame clones only, minus some. The V and J calls and clone size come from that table; D and trimming were worked out from the DNA. The sample includes around 250,000 clones, around 83% seen only once; the top ten take 5.7%. This clonotype was sampled from a man older than 75 with acute or convalescent COVID-19. The chain combines TRBV4-1 with TRBJ1-1, with 7 bases aligning to TRBD1. Sequencing was performed on peripheral blood. CDR3 sequence reads: CASSNRDRSMNTEAFF. The CDR3 coding sequence is TGCGCCAGCAGCAACCGGGACAGAAGTATGAACACTGAAGCTTTCTTT.